This is a list of T cell receptor beta chains from one sample in a study of tumor and adjacent non-tumor tissue in lung cancer. MiXCR was run by TCRdb on the multiplex PCR reads, yielding one entry per CDR3 protein. This table holds 90,000 to 100,000 distinct CDR3 sequences, approximately 80% found once. Input material: distant non-tumor lung tissue. These receptors originate from a man aged 55 to 70 with small cell lung cancer. CDR3s include the opening cysteine and the closing phenylalanine or tryptophan. The D gene is left open where the match is weak. Some rows have no size entry. The others give once, few or many, or a class for an expanded clone.

TRBJ1-2	TRBV4-1	.	TRBD1	CANSREGMEGAHYGYTF	TGCGCCAACAGCCGCGAAGGAATGGAGGGGGCCCACTATGGCTACACCTTC
TRBJ1-1	TRBV12-3/TRBV12-4	.	.	CASSFGDSGTEAFF	TGTGCCAGCAGTTTCGGGGACTCGGGCACTGAAGCTTTCTTT
TRBJ2-1	TRBV4-1	.	TRBD2	CASSHERGAGGSSDNEQFF	TGCGCCAGCAGCCACGAACGGGGGGCGGGAGGGTCTTCCGACAATGAGCAGTTCTTC
TRBJ2-1	TRBV11-3	once	.	CTRSLGGDWDQQFF	TGTACAAGGAGCTTAGGAGGTGACTGGGACCAACAGTTCTTC
TRBJ2-2	TRBV5-4	.	TRBD2	CVSSLASGGTGELFF	TGTGTCAGCAGCTTGGCTAGCGGGGGCACCGGGGAACTGTTTTTT
TRBJ2-1	TRBV11-2	.	.	CAGSLGAGLVEQFF	TGTGCCGGCAGCTTAGGGGCAGGGTTGGTTGAGCAGTTTTTC
TRBJ2-1	TRBV9	few	.	CASSVSPGPEQFF	TGTGCCAGCAGCGTATCCCCAGGGCCTGAGCAGTTCTTC
TRBJ2-3	TRBV29-1	.	.	CSVDARRPQTDTQYF	TGCAGCGTTGACGCGCGGCGGCCACAAACTGATACGCAGTATTTT
TRBJ2-1	TRBV6-6	.	.	CASSIARRGERFF	TGTGCCAGCAGTATAGCGAGGCGGGGTGAGCGGTTCTTC
TRBJ2-3	TRBV2	few	TRBD1	CASSEGDRGQTDTQYF	TGTGCCAGCAGTGAAGGGGACAGGGGGCAGACAGATACGCAGTATTTT
TRBJ1-1	TRBV5-6	.	TRBD1	CASSLAPSGTETFF	TGTGCCAGCAGCTTGGCCCCAAGCGGGACAGAAACTTTCTTT
TRBJ2-1	TRBV11-1	.	.	CASSLDKTTYNEQFF	TGTGCCAGCAGCTTAGATAAGACGACCTATAATGAGCAGTTCTTC
TRBJ2-1	TRBV12-3/TRBV12-4	.	TRBD1	CASSLGTARQNEQFF	TGTGCGAGCAGCCTCGGGACAGCCAGACAAAATGAGCAGTTCTTC
TRBJ2-2	TRBV12-3/TRBV12-4	.	.	CANSLSGRDTGELFF	TGTGCCAACAGTCTCTCTGGGAGAGACACCGGGGAGCTGTTTTTT
TRBJ2-1	TRBV12-3/TRBV12-4	.	.	CASGRYNEQFF	TGTGCCAGCGGTCGGTATAATGAGCAGTTCTTC
TRBJ2-5	TRBV20-1	few	.	CSARDGGALGETQYF	TGCAGTGCTAGAGATGGGGGGGCCTTGGGGGAGACCCAGTACTTC
TRBJ2-3	TRBV6-6	.	.	CASSRGRPLTDTQYF	TGTGCTAGCAGTCGGGGCCGGCCCCTCACAGATACGCAGTATTTT
TRBJ1-4	TRBV5-1	.	.	CASSSKTQGGNEKLFF	TGCGCCAGCAGCTCAAAGACGCAGGGAGGTAATGAAAAACTGTTTTTT
TRBJ2-3	TRBV6-1	.	.	CASSEFGELPDMQYF	TGTGCCAGCAGTGAATTTGGGGAGCTCCCAGATATGCAGTATTTT
TRBJ2-5	TRBV10-2	.	TRBD2	CASGESASGLSQHF	TGCGCCAGCGGTGAGTCTGCTAGCGGCCTGTCCCAGCACTTC
TRBJ2-3	TRBV28	many	.	CASSRGKDTDTQYF	TGTGCCAGCTCCAGAGGAAAGGACACAGATACGCAGTATTTT
TRBJ2-2	TRBV4-1	.	.	CASGPRLDTNTGELFF	TGCGCCAGCGGCCCCCGATTGGATACGAACACCGGGGAGCTGTTTTTT
TRBJ2-3	TRBV7-8	.	.	CTSSPYEGYTDTQNF	TGTACCAGCAGCCCCTATGAGGGATACACAGATACGCAGAATTTT
TRBJ2-2	TRBV24-1	.	.	CATRTGANTGELFF	TGTGCCACCAGGACCGGCGCGAACACCGGGGAGCTGTTTTTT
TRBJ2-3	TRBV6-2/TRBV6-3	.	.	CARRPAHSETDTQYF	TGTGCCCGCAGACCCGCTCACAGTGAGACAGATACGCAGTATTTT
TRBJ2-7	TRBV6-6	.	TRBD2	CVSNLVGGYDEQYF	TGTGTCAGCAACCTAGTGGGAGGGTATGATGAGCAGTACTTC